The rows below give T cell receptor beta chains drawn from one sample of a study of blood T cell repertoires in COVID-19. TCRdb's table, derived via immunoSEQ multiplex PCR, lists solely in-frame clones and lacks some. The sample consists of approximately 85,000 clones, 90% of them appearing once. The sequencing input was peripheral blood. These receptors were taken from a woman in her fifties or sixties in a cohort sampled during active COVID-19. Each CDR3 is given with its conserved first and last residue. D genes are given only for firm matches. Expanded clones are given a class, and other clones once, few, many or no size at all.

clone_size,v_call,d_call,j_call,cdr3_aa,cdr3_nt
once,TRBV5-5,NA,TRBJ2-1,CASRYGGLWSDNEQFF,TGTGCCAGCAGATATGGAGGTTTGTGGAGCGACAATGAGCAGTTCTTC
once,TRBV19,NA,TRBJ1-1,CASTGSMNTEAFF,TGTGCCAGTACAGGCAGCATGAACACTGAAGCTTTCTTT
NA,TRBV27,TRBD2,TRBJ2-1,CASSLWRESADEQFF,TGTGCCAGCAGTTTATGGCGGGAGTCGGCAGATGAGCAGTTCTTC
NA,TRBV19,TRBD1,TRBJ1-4,CASSPPGQGGKLFF,TGTGCCAGTAGCCCTCCGGGACAGGGAGGAAAACTGTTTTTT
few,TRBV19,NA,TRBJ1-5,CATGSGDQPQHF,TGTGCCACCGGGAGTGGGGATCAGCCCCAGCATTTT
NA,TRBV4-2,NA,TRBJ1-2,CASSTNRQGTFGYTF,TGTGCCAGCAGCACCAACCGGCAGGGAACCTTTGGCTACACCTTC
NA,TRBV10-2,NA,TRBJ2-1,CASSESRGRGNEQFF,TGCGCCAGCAGTGAGAGTAGGGGAAGGGGCAATGAGCAGTTCTTC
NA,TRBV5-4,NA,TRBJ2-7,CASSNGGLLPYEQYF,TGTGCCAGCAGCAATGGGGGACTCCTACCCTACGAGCAGTACTTC
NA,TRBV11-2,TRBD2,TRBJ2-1,CASSSGLAGGPYDEQFF,TGTGCCAGCAGCTCCGGACTAGCGGGAGGGCCTTATGATGAGCAGTTCTTC
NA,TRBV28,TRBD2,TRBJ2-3,CASSSPEAGAGYF,TGTGCCAGCAGTTCCCCCGAAGCGGGAGCGGGGTATTTT
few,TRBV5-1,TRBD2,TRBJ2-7,CASSLAGGTRDEQYF,TGCGCCAGCAGCCTGGCCGGGGGGACGAGAGACGAGCAGTACTTC
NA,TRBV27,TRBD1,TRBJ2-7,CASRRDRGYEQYF,TGTGCCAGCAGACGGGACAGGGGCTACGAGCAGTACTTC
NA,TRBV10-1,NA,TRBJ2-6,CASSPGNSGANVLTF,TGCGCCAGCAGCCCAGGGAACTCTGGGGCCAACGTCCTGACTTTC
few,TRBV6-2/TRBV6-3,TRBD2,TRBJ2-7,CASSYLGTSGITYEQYF,TGTGCCAGCAGTTACTTGGGGACTAGCGGGATAACCTACGAGCAGTACTTC
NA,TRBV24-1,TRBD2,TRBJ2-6,CATSDRTSVDSGANVLTF,TGTGCCACCAGTGACCGGACTAGCGTCGACTCTGGGGCCAACGTCCTGACTTTC
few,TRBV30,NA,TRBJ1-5,CAWSSGGPQHF,TGTGCCTGGTCCTCGGGGGGGCCCCAGCATTTT
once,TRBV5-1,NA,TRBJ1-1,CASSLEGSGTEAFF,TGCGCCAGCAGCTTGGAGGGAAGCGGCACTGAAGCTTTCTTT
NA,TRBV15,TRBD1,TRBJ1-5,CATSRELRGFRQPQHF,TGTGCCACCAGCAGAGAGCTCAGGGGGTTCAGGCAGCCCCAGCATTTT
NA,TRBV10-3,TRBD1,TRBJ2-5,CAISESSLTGTGLETQYF,TGTGCCATCAGTGAGTCGTCCCTTACCGGGACAGGGCTAGAGACCCAGTACTTC
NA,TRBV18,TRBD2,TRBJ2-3,CASSPGTSGRKTDTQYF,TGTGCCAGCTCACCTGGGACTAGCGGGAGGAAGACAGATACGCAGTATTTT
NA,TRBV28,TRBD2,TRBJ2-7,CASSLPGTRGYEQYF,TGTGCCAGCAGTCTACCCGGGACTAGGGGCTACGAGCAGTACTTC
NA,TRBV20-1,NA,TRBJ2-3,CSASREGRTDTQYF,TGCAGTGCTAGTAGGGAAGGGAGGACAGATACGCAGTATTTT
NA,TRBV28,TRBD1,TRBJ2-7,CASSFRTGLTPYEQYF,TGTGCCAGCAGTTTCAGGACAGGGCTTACCCCCTACGAGCAGTACTTC
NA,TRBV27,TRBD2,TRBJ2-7,CASSFTSGIYEQYF,TGTGCCAGCAGTTTTACTAGCGGGATCTACGAGCAGTACTTC
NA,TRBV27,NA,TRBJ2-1,CAITLLRSYNEQFF,TGTGCCATTACTCTATTACGGTCCTACAATGAGCAGTTCTTC
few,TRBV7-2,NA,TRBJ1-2,CASSDYRSAYGYTF,TGTGCCAGCAGCGATTACAGGTCAGCCTATGGCTACACCTTC
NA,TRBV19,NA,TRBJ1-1,CASSAGEVVNTEAFF,TGTGCCAGTAGTGCCGGCGAGGTAGTGAACACTGAAGCTTTCTTT
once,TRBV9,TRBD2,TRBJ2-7,CASSVAGGPTYEQYF,TGTGCCAGCAGCGTCGCGGGAGGGCCCACCTACGAGCAGTACTTC
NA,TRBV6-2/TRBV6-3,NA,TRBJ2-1,CASSRQYNEQFF,TGTGCCAGCAGTAGACAGTACAATGAGCAGTTCTTC
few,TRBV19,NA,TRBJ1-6,CASSIQGQTSPLHF,TGTGCCAGTAGTATCCAGGGCCAAACTTCACCCCTCCACTTT
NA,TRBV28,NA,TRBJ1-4,CASSPSGADANEKLFF,TGTGCCAGCAGTCCCTCTGGGGCCGATGCTAATGAAAAACTGTTTTTT
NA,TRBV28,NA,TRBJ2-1,CASSLEDAPHRVQFF,TGTGCCAGCAGTTTAGAAGACGCCCCCCACAGGGTACAGTTCTTC
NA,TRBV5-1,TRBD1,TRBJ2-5,CASTAGTGGLETQYF,TGCGCCAGCACCGCCGGGACAGGGGGATTAGAGACCCAGTACTTC
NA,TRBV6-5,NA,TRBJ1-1,CASTAAGTTIAAFF,TGTGCCAGCACCGCGGCAGGGACTACTATCGCGGCTTTCTTT
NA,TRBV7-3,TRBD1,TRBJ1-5,CASSLSGQGNQPQHF,TGTGCCAGCAGCTTATCGGGACAGGGTAATCAGCCCCAGCATTTT
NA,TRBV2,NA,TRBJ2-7,CASKREEGIYEQYF,TGTGCCAGCAAAAGGGAGGAGGGGATCTACGAGCAGTACTTC
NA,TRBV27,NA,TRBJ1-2,CASSPFAGGANGYTF,TGTGCCAGCAGTCCCTTCGCGGGGGGGGCTAATGGCTACACCTTC
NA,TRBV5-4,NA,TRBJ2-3,CASSLDRLNTDTQYF,TGTGCCAGCAGCTTGGACAGACTAAACACAGATACGCAGTATTTT
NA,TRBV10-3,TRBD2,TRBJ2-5,CAINSGLAGEETQYF,TGTGCCATCAATTCCGGACTAGCGGGAGAGGAGACCCAGTACTTC
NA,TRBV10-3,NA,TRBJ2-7,CAISEALEQYF,TGTGCCATCAGTGAGGCACTCGAGCAGTACTTC
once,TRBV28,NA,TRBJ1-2,CASRRGGQRGYTF,TGTGCCAGCAGGAGGGGAGGGCAGAGAGGCTACACCTTC
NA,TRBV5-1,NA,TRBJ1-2,CASSLEAAGEGGYTF,TGCGCCAGCAGCTTGGAGGCGGCCGGGGAAGGTGGCTACACCTTC
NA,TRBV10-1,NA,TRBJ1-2,CASSESRVGSGYTF,TGCGCCAGCAGTGAGTCTCGGGTCGGGAGCGGCTACACCTTC
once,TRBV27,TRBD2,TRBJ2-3,CASSRSGTSGGDTQYF,TGTGCCAGCAGTCGATCCGGGACTAGCGGGGGGGATACGCAGTATTTT
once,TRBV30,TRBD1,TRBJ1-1,CAWSRQGITEAFF,TGTGCCTGGAGTCGACAGGGAATCACTGAAGCTTTCTTT
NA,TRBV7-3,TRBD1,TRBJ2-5,CASSRQGSLQETQYF,TGTGCCAGCAGCCGACAGGGGTCCCTACAAGAGACCCAGTACTTC
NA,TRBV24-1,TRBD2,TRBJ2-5,CATREGETQYF,TGTGCCACTAGGGAGGGAGAGACCCAGTACTTC
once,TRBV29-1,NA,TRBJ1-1,CSAPSGNTEAFF,TGCAGCGCTCCCTCAGGGAACACTGAAGCTTTCTTT
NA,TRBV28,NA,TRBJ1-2,CASYGGVYGYTF,TGTGCCAGCTACGGGGGGGTCTATGGCTACACCTTC
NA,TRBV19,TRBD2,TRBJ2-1,CASGREIGSYNEQFF,TGTGCCAGTGGGAGGGAGATTGGCTCCTACAATGAGCAGTTCTTC
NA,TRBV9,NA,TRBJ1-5,CASSPRGARSAQHF,TGTGCCAGCAGCCCTCGGGGGGCCAGATCAGCCCAGCATTTT
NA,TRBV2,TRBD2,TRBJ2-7,CASSGRTSGRASYEQYF,TGTGCCAGCAGTGGCCGGACTAGCGGGAGGGCCAGTTACGAGCAGTACTTC